This T cell receptor beta chain emerged from a study of cytomegalovirus exposure and HLA in healthy donors. As concerns this clone: Its antigen is as yet unknown.

Study-level points and caveats: The listing of approximately 160 TCR beta chains classed them as cytomegalovirus-associated.

The germline V gene encodes CDR1 SGHRS and CDR2 YFSETQ. The CDR3 contains 14 residues. V was trimmed by 2 bases and J by 11 bases, leaving 14 bases between them. PCR involved 60 Vbeta and 13 Jbeta primers. Authors' data handling: About 9.9 million of the about 80 million unique TCR beta chains counted in a later analysis were shared. Here immunoSEQ multiplex PCR was the method, and the copy in TCRdb shows in-frame clones only, minus some. The DNA was the basis for D and trimming; V, J and clone size are from that table. The sample records 120,000 to 150,000 clones, just under 80% being singletons. This receptor was obtained from a man aged 25 to 40 in good health and CMV-seronegative. V and J are TRBV5-1 and TRBJ1-6; D unclear. The specimen sequenced was PBMCs. The CDR3 DNA is TGCGCCAGCAGCTTTGGACGGGCGGGAACACCCCTCCACTTT. Translated: CASSFGRAGTPLHF.